This record concerns one TCR beta chain sequence. The source of the sample is a study of blood T cell repertoires in COVID-19. The wider study: Nucleic acid was either cDNA or gDNA, and it came from T cells, B-cell-depleted T cells, or PBMCs.

The J segment lost 9 bases and the V segment lost 1 base, leaving 5 bases of the junction unmatched. The germline V gene has CDR1 SQVTM and CDR2 ANQGSEA. CDR3 length: 14 amino acids. Participants were placed into cohorts based on the clinical history they reported. Contact with a PCR-confirmed or clinician-diagnosed COVID-19 case occurred within 2 weeks of entry. In the original analysis: Cell counts per sample came from amplifying reference gene primers. Produced via immunoSEQ multiplex PCR; TCRdb's table is partial and in-frame only. That table is the source of V, J and clone size, and D and trimming were worked out from the DNA. The sample holds roughly 200,000 clones, 65% to 90% seen once.

The sample consisted of PBMCs or T cells enriched from blood (not recorded which). This chain links TRBV29-1 with TRBJ2-1, with 11 bases lining up with TRBD2. This TCR derives from a woman aged 30 to 39 who had been exposed to COVID-19. In DNA, the CDR3 is TGCAGCGTTGAAGGGCTAGCGGGGGGACCTGAGCAGTTCTTC. Its protein product is CSVEGLAGGPEQFF.